This T cell receptor (beta chain) was sequenced during a study of somatic mutations in cytotoxic T cells in rheumatoid arthritis. Study-level points and caveats: With age, CD8+ clonality increased in rheumatoid arthritis patients, whereas no such increase appeared in healthy controls. In about an eighth of the roughly 60 patients, the largest CD8+ clone exceeded 20% of CD8+ cells.

On this clone itself: Its target is not known.

TCRdb's copy holds only in-frame clones and misses some; the assay was immunoSEQ multiplex PCR. The sample holds about 2,400 clones, 77% seen once. The CDR3 covers 15 residues. Germline V gene data show CDR1 as SGHRS and CDR2 as YFSETQ. Trimming shortened V by 0 bases and J by 7 bases, and 17 bases separated the two germline ends. The V and J genes are TRBV5-1 and TRBJ2-7; a possible D gene is TRBD2 (6 bases). The sequencing sample was made of CD8+ T cells sorted from blood. This receptor was taken from a man aged 65-85 years with rheumatoid arthritis. The CDR3 coding sequence is TGCGCCAGCAGCTTGGGGACTGGTGCGGGAAGTGAGCAGTACTTC. Its protein is CASSLGTGAGSEQYF. The variable domain in full, completed from reference TRBV5-1 and TRBJ2-7, reads KAGVTQTPRYLIKTRGQQVTLSCSPISGHRSVSWYQQTPGQGLQFLFEYFSETQRNKGNFPGRFSGRQFSNSRSEMNVSTLELGDSALYLCASSLGTGAGSEQYFGPGTRLTVT.